The rows below give T cell receptor beta chains drawn from one sample of a study of identical twins. Each CDR3 protein gets one entry after TCRdb re-called the 5' RACE reads with MiXCR. Among about 250,000 distinct CDR3 sequences listed, approximately 8.3% were seen once. The same sample was also used in a study of yellow fever vaccine responses in identical twins.

Sequenced input: CD8+ T cells sorted from blood. The receptors originated from a woman younger than 35 in good health. Each CDR3 is given with its conserved first and last residue. D genes are given only for firm matches. Clone sizes are given selectively: once, few, many, or a class where the clone is expanded.

TRBV7-8	TRBJ2-7	NA	few	TGTGCCAGCAGCTTAGAACTAGCCCCCTGGGAGCAGTACTTC	CASSLELAPWEQYF
TRBV29-1	TRBJ2-3	TRBD2	NA	TGCAGCGTTGAAGACTGGGGACTAGCGGGAGGGCATAACACAGATACGCAGTATTTT	CSVEDWGLAGGHNTDTQYF
TRBV7-6	TRBJ2-1	NA	NA	TGTGCCAGCAGCTCGATCGGGGTGGAGGGTACGAATGAGCAGTTCTTC	CASSSIGVEGTNEQFF
TRBV25-1	TRBJ2-5	NA	many	TGTGCCAGCAGTGCATCTCCGGGCCTAAAGGGCCAAGAGACCCAGTACTTC	CASSASPGLKGQETQYF
TRBV5-6	TRBJ2-1	TRBD2	few	TGTGCCAGCAGCTTGGCTGTCCGCGGGAGTGACAATGAGCAGTTCTTC	CASSLAVRGSDNEQFF
TRBV29-1	TRBJ2-3	NA	many	TGCAGCGTCGACGCAGATACGCAGTATTTT	CSVDADTQYF
TRBV27	TRBJ2-7	NA	few	TGTGCCAGCAGTTCTATGCAAAGCTCCTACGAGCAGTACTTC	CASSSMQSSYEQYF
TRBV7-2	TRBJ2-7	TRBD2	few	TGTGCCAGCAGCCTTAGCGGGATCACCTACGAGCAGTACTTC	CASSLSGITYEQYF
TRBV9	TRBJ1-1	NA	NA	TGTGCCAGCAGCGACCCCTTTCAAGGGGGGAACACTGAAGCTTTCTTT	CASSDPFQGGNTEAFF
TRBV6-4	TRBJ2-3	NA	few	TGTGCCAGCAGCGGTTTCGCGGGGTCTAGCACAGATACGCAGTATTTT	CASSGFAGSSTDTQYF
TRBV10-3	TRBJ2-7	NA	many	TGTGCCATCACCGAAACGATACAATCCTACGAGCAGTACTTC	CAITETIQSYEQYF
TRBV27	TRBJ2-7	NA	few	TGTGCCAGCAGCCATACGGGATCCCAAGGCTACGAGCAGTACTTC	CASSHTGSQGYEQYF
TRBV4-2	TRBJ2-7	NA	NA	TGTGCCAGCAGCCTAAGTAGGGGGTCCTACGAGCAGTACTTC	CASSLSRGSYEQYF
TRBV7-2	TRBJ2-7	NA	few	TGTGCCAGCAGCTTAGTCGTCCAGGTTCGAGACGAGCAGTACTTC	CASSLVVQVRDEQYF
TRBV10-3	TRBJ2-1	NA	few	TGTGCCATCAGTGGCCCGGGACCCGATACCTTAGGGGAGCAGTTCTTC	CAISGPGPDTLGEQFF
TRBV20-1	TRBJ1-1	TRBD1	NA	TGCAGTGCCCCACCACAGGGGGACACTGAAGCTTTCTTT	CSAPPQGDTEAFF
TRBV20-1	TRBJ2-7	NA	NA	TGCAGTTCGTACCGGGGGCCCCGTGGCTACGAGCAGTACTTC	CSSYRGPRGYEQYF
TRBV4-3	TRBJ2-7	TRBD2	few	TGCGCCAGCAGCCAAGACAGGAGGGGACTAGCGTTATACGAGCAGTACTTC	CASSQDRRGLALYEQYF
TRBV27	TRBJ2-1	NA	few	TGTGCCAGCAGTAAGGGCCCGGGGTGGGTCTTC	CASSKGPGWVF
TRBV30	TRBJ2-1	NA	NA	TGTGCCTGGAGTGTCGGGGCGGGAAAAAATGAGCAGTTCTTC	CAWSVGAGKNEQFF
TRBV7-8	TRBJ2-1	NA	many	TGTGCCAGCAGCTTACCGACTAGAAGCGGCAATGAGCAGTTCTTC	CASSLPTRSGNEQFF
TRBV2	TRBJ1-1	TRBD1	few	TGTGCCAACTGTGACAGGGGATGGAGCACTGAAGCTTTCTTT	CANCDRGWSTEAFF
TRBV24-1	TRBJ2-2	TRBD2	few	TGTGCCACCAGTGAGTACACCGGGACTAGCGCGTGGGAGCTGTTTTTT	CATSEYTGTSAWELFF
TRBV24-1	TRBJ2-3	TRBD2	few	TGTGCCACCAGTCCGGGACTAGCGGTGACAGATACGCAGTATTTT	CATSPGLAVTDTQYF
TRBV7-2	TRBJ2-3	NA	few	TGTGCCAGCAGCTTAGTGTCCCTACTAGTCCCCACAGATACGCAGTATTTT	CASSLVSLLVPTDTQYF
TRBV4-1	TRBJ2-7	NA	many	TGCGCCAGCAGCCTCTTAAAGGACAGCTCCTACGAGCAGTACTTC	CASSLLKDSSYEQYF
TRBV7-3	TRBJ2-7	NA	NA	TGTGCCAGCAGCTTAACGAATAGTAGGGAGCAGTACTTC	CASSLTNSREQYF
TRBV12-3/TRBV12-4	TRBJ2-1	NA	NA	TGTGCCAGCAGTTTTTATAGCAATGAGCAGTTCTTC	CASSFYSNEQFF
TRBV5-6	TRBJ2-7	TRBD1	NA	TGTGCCAGCAGAAGTGGACAGGGCTACGAGCAGTACTTC	CASRSGQGYEQYF
TRBV6-2/TRBV6-3	TRBJ2-2	NA	NA	TGTGCCAGCAGTTACTCGGCAAGCGGACAAGACACCGGGGAGCTGTTTTTT	CASSYSASGQDTGELFF
TRBV5-6	TRBJ2-3	NA	many	TGTGCCAGCAGCTTGTGGAACCCTGGGGCCACAGATACGCAGTATTTT	CASSLWNPGATDTQYF
TRBV28	TRBJ2-3	TRBD2	many	TGTGCCAGCAGTACTTCTTGGGCTAGCGGGTCTTCCCGTTCAGATACGCAGTATTTT	CASSTSWASGSSRSDTQYF
TRBV29-1	TRBJ2-7	NA	NA	TGCAGCGTTGTTTTGGGCAGGAACTACGAGCAGTACTTC	CSVVLGRNYEQYF
TRBV28	TRBJ2-7	NA	many	TGTGCCAGCAGTCCCCCGCCTTCGACAGTATACGAGCAGTACTTC	CASSPPPSTVYEQYF
TRBV7-9	TRBJ2-7	TRBD1	NA	TGTGCCAGCAGCTTGACGGACAGGGCGTGTGGCTTC	CASSLTDRACGF
TRBV4-3	TRBJ2-1	NA	few	TGCGCCAGCAGCCAAGATCTAGGACGGGAGTCCTACAATGAGCAGTTCTTC	CASSQDLGRESYNEQFF